This T cell receptor (beta chain) was observed in a study of post-analysis software for immune sequencing data. Tagging with unique molecular identifiers was a feature of the TCR beta cDNA libraries. In TCRdb, the PCR reads were re-called with MiXCR into one record per CDR3 protein. The table shows 180,000 or so distinct CDR3 sequences, with approximately 29% occurring only once. Whole-study results and caveats: People with multiple sclerosis had a significantly lower normalized Chao1 diversity than controls did. In patients, TRBV5-6, TRBV5-1 and TRBV20-1 belonged to roughly 5 TRBV segments found more frequently than in controls.

The CDR3 covers 15 residues. With 0 bases clipped from V and 3 bases from J, the junction kept 6 bases outside the gene matches. Germline V gene data show CDR1 as SGDLS and CDR2 as YYNGEE. This clonotype was observed many times. The antigen remains undetermined. The sample was blood. This TCR was recovered from a girl between 2 and 17 years old with multiple sclerosis. The rearrangement links TRBV9 to TRBJ2-7, with 7 bases matching TRBD2. CDR3 sequence: CASSVGTTSDYEQYF. The CDR3 bases are TGTGCCAGCAGCGTAGGGACCACTAGCGACTACGAGCAGTACTTC.